These 11 T cell receptor beta chains originate from one sample sequenced in a study of technical replicates of blood from several donors. Libraries were prepared by immunoSEQ multiplex PCR; TCRdb keeps only in-frame clonotypes and omits some of them. This sample carries fewer than 95,000 clones, about 91% of them seen once, and the ten largest clones take around 0.24%. Sequencing was carried out using T cells isolated from PBMCs. All receptors come from a human donor in good health.

The chain links TRBV30 to TRBJ2-3; D is undetermined. The CDR3 loop spans 11 amino acids. CDR1 is GTSNPN and CDR2 is SVGIG in the germline V gene (reference sequence). Trimming left V 2 bases short and J 6 bases short, with 6 bases between. This CDR3 reads CAWSTRDTQYF. The CDR3 DNA is TGTGCCTGGAGTACGAGGGATACGCAGTATTTT.

This chain uses TRBV5-1 with TRBJ2-1; 13 nucleotides agree with TRBD2. The CDR3 runs to 15 residues. Looked up from germline, CDR1 is SGHRS and CDR2 is YFSETQ. The V segment lost 4 bases and the J segment 8 bases; nucleotides outside the gene matches: 6. CDR3 bases: TGCGCCAGCAGCCTACTAGCGGGAGGGGGCGATGAGCAGTTCTTC. As protein: CASSLLAGGGDEQFF.

This chain connects TRBV4-1 to TRBJ1-1; TRBD1 matches 7 bases. Trimming removed 6 bases from V and 3 bases from J; junction bases left unmatched: 10. CDR1 and CDR2 (germline): MGHRA, YSYEKL. CDR3 length equals 15 residues. The CDR3 loop is CASSLAQGSHTEAFF. As DNA, the CDR3 is TGCGCCAGCAGTCTTGCACAGGGGAGCCACACTGAAGCTTTCTTT.

The chain has TRBV27 and TRBJ2-1; a weak D match, TRBD1 (6 bases). Germline CDR1 is MNHEY and CDR2 is SMNVEV (reference sequence). Trimming pared 2 bases from V and 9 bases from J, leaving 20 bases between. CDR3 length: 16 residues. This CDR3 is CASSLNIFTGSGEQFF. The CDR3 region has the DNA TGTGCCAGCAGTTTAAACATTTTTACAGGGAGCGGTGAGCAGTTCTTC.

The rearrangement uses TRBV5-8 and TRBJ1-2, with 9 bases identical to TRBD1. Germline V gene data show CDR1 as SGHTS and CDR2 as YDEGEE. Losses at the gene ends were 6 bases for V and 4 bases for J; bases not matched to a gene: 7. CDR3 length: 14 amino acids. DNA for the CDR3: TGTGCCAGCATCATACCGGGACAGGGCTATGGCTACACCTTC. Translated, it gives CASIIPGQGYGYTF.

The CDR3 sequence: CASSVALATSGRARSSYNEQFF. The CDR3 DNA reads as TGTGCCAGCAGCGTAGCCCTTGCAACTAGCGGGAGGGCGAGGAGCTCCTACAATGAGCAGTTCTTC. The rearrangement links TRBV9 to TRBJ2-1; 13 nucleotides line up with TRBD2. The trim removed 0 bases at V and 0 bases at J, leaving 15 bases unmatched. This CDR3 spans 22 amino acids. Looked up from germline, CDR1 is SGDLS and CDR2 is YYNGEE.

The V call is TRBV10-3, the J call TRBJ2-2, with 12 positions matching TRBD2. CDR1 is ENHRY and CDR2 is SYGVKD in the germline V gene. Germline trimming cut 6 bases from V and 6 bases from J; bases unmatched to any gene: 2. The CDR3 extends over 14 amino acids. The CDR3 sequence is CAIRTSGGPGELFF. The CDR3 DNA follows: TGTGCCATCAGGACTAGCGGGGGCCCCGGGGAGCTGTTTTTT.

CDR3 coding DNA: TGTGCCAGCAACCCCGGGGCAGGGGTTCTAACTAGCGGGGAGGAGACCCAGTACTTC. Its protein is CASNPGAGVLTSGEETQYF. The chain carries TRBV7-8 and TRBJ2-5; 10 nucleotides agree with TRBD2. Germline V CDR1 and CDR2: SGHVS, FQNEAQ. CDR3 length: 19 residues. J was trimmed by 5 bases and V by 7 bases; bases with no gene match: 22.

The V and J genes are TRBV4-2 and TRBJ1-5; 7 bases line up with TRBD1. V dropped 9 bases and J dropped 2; count of bases not matched to a gene: 7. This CDR3 has 14 amino acids. Germline values: CDR1 LGHNA, CDR2 YNFKEQ. The CDR3 loop reads CASKTGDGNQPQHF. CDR3 sequence (DNA): TGTGCCAGTAAAACAGGGGACGGCAATCAGCCCCAGCATTTT.

The chain carries TRBV27 and TRBJ1-6; D perhaps matches TRBD1 (6 bases). This CDR3 has 18 amino acids. The V gene's germline CDR1 is MNHEY and CDR2 SMNVEV (reference sequence). Deletions cut 2 bases from V and 8 bases from J, with 22 bases between. CDR3 nucleotide sequence: TGTGCCAGCAGTTTAGGGGGGCGTTTTGCGGGGGACTATTCACCCCTCCACTTT. This encodes CASSLGGRFAGDYSPLHF.

The chain joins TRBV13 to TRBJ2-1, with TRBD2 matching over 10 bases. The ends lost 7 bases at V and 1 base at J; junction bases unmatched: 10. Germline V gene lookup returns CDR1 PRHDT and CDR2 FYEKMQ (reference sequence). The CDR3 runs 17 residues. CDR3 nucleotide sequence: TGTGCCAGCACCCTCGGGTTAGCGGGAGGATCCTACAATGAGCAGTTCTTC. Amino acids: CASTLGLAGGSYNEQFF.